The rows below give T cell receptor beta chains drawn from one sample of a study of OX40 agonist ivuxolimab in advanced cancers. TCRdb's copy holds only in-frame clones and misses some; the assay was immunoSEQ multiplex PCR. This repertoire shows around 67,000 clones, almost 85% found once; its top ten account for roughly 7.9%. The specimen was CD4+ or CD8+ T cells sorted from blood, collected in a trial of the OX40 agonist ivuxolimab. The receptors were gathered from an adult with an advanced solid tumor such as melanoma, head and neck, liver or kidney cancer. CDR3s include the opening cysteine and the closing phenylalanine or tryptophan. D genes are given only for firm matches. A clone size is listed for some rows: how often the clone was seen (once, few, many), or a class if it is expanded.

cdr3_aa | cdr3_nt | d_call | v_call | clone_size | j_call
CASSPLRGDYGYTF | TGCGCCAGCAGCCCCCTTAGGGGGGACTATGGCTACACCTTC | NA | TRBV5-1 | NA | TRBJ1-2
CASSFALGYTF | TGTGCCAGCAGCTTTGCCCTTGGCTACACCTTC | NA | TRBV4-2 | NA | TRBJ1-2
CASSYQGSQPQHF | TGCGCCAGCAGCTACCAGGGTTCGCAGCCCCAGCATTTT | NA | TRBV5-1 | few | TRBJ1-5
CASSPGTNTEAFF | TGTGCCAGCTCACCCGGGACGAACACTGAAGCTTTCTTT | NA | TRBV18 | NA | TRBJ1-1
CASWDGQSTDTQYF | TGTGCCAGCTGGGACGGTCAAAGCACAGATACGCAGTATTTT | NA | TRBV6-5 | few | TRBJ2-3
CASRNTGTYNSPLHF | TGTGCCAGCAGGAACACAGGGACCTATAATTCACCCCTCCACTTT | NA | TRBV6-6 | NA | TRBJ1-6
CASSVVGSRQFF | TGTGCCAGTAGTGTCGTCGGGAGCAGGCAGTTCTTC | NA | TRBV19 | NA | TRBJ2-1
CASSLGQAEEKLFF | TGCGCCAGCAGCCTAGGACAGGCGGAAGAAAAACTGTTTTTT | TRBD1 | TRBV5-1 | NA | TRBJ1-4
CASREGQGADTQYF | TGCGCCAGCCGCGAGGGACAGGGGGCAGATACGCAGTATTTT | TRBD1 | TRBV5-1 | NA | TRBJ2-3
CASSPSRDRAWELFF | TGTGCCAGTTCCCCATCCCGGGACAGGGCTTGGGAGCTGTTTTTT | TRBD1 | TRBV11-2 | NA | TRBJ2-2
CASSSGGTGANVLTF | TGTGCCAGCAGCTCCGGGGGAACTGGGGCCAACGTCCTGACTTTC | NA | TRBV7-6 | once | TRBJ2-6
CASSSGVRGSNQPQHF | TGTGCCAGTAGTTCAGGGGTGAGGGGTAGCAATCAGCCCCAGCATTTT | NA | TRBV19 | NA | TRBJ1-5
CASSSGGSTGELFF | TGCGCCAGCAGCTCGGGGGGGTCAACCGGGGAGCTGTTTTTT | TRBD2 | TRBV5-1 | NA | TRBJ2-2
CATSREVGSYNEQFF | TGTGCCACCAGCAGAGAGGTAGGGTCCTACAATGAGCAGTTCTTC | NA | TRBV15 | NA | TRBJ2-1
CASSTDGVGIGYTF | TGTGCCAGCAGCACAGACGGAGTTGGTATAGGCTACACCTTC | NA | TRBV7-9 | NA | TRBJ1-2
CATQPDRRQETQYF | TGTGCCACCCAGCCCGACAGGAGACAAGAGACCCAGTACTTC | NA | TRBV7-8 | NA | TRBJ2-5
CATSRTSAARTDTQYF | TGTGCCACCAGCAGAACCTCGGCAGCCCGCACAGATACGCAGTATTTT | NA | TRBV15 | once | TRBJ2-3
CASSLGGVENEKLFF | TGTGCCAGCAGCTTAGGAGGGGTAGAAAATGAAAAACTGTTTTTT | NA | TRBV7-6 | NA | TRBJ1-4
CATQTRSGEQYF | TGTGCCACCCAGACACGTTCGGGAGAGCAGTACTTC | NA | TRBV7-2 | NA | TRBJ2-7
CASSAKVQGTGFF | TGTGCCAGCAGCGCCAAAGTGCAGGGGACGGGGTTCTTC | NA | TRBV11-1 | NA | TRBJ2-1
CASSAARTSGSYEQYF | TGTGCCAGCAGCGCCGCCCGGACTAGCGGATCCTACGAGCAGTACTTC | TRBD2 | TRBV7-2 | few | TRBJ2-7
CASGWASGGSYNEQFF | TGTGCCAGTGGGTGGGCTAGCGGGGGCTCCTACAATGAGCAGTTCTTC | TRBD2 | TRBV19 | NA | TRBJ2-1
CASSLDSGREAFF | TGTGCCAGCAGCTTAGACTCAGGCAGGGAAGCTTTCTTT | NA | TRBV11-3 | NA | TRBJ1-1
CASSYRTGLNTEAFF | TGTGCCAGCAGTTACCGGACAGGCCTGAACACTGAAGCTTTCTTT | TRBD1 | TRBV6-5 | NA | TRBJ1-1
CASSFPQIYEQYF | TGTGCCAGCAGTTTCCCACAGATCTACGAGCAGTACTTC | NA | TRBV28 | NA | TRBJ2-7
CASSPGTSGGPSYEQYF | TGTGCCAGCAGCCCCGGGACTAGCGGGGGGCCCTCCTACGAGCAGTACTTC | TRBD2 | TRBV7-2 | few | TRBJ2-7
CASSVATGAYEQYF | TGTGCCAGCAGCGTAGCAACAGGCGCCTACGAGCAGTACTTC | NA | TRBV9 | NA | TRBJ2-7
CSVEDYGYTF | TGCAGCGTTGAAGATTATGGCTACACCTTC | NA | TRBV29-1 | NA | TRBJ1-2
CASSLGEPLGEQFF | TGCGCCAGCAGCTTGGGGGAGCCTCTAGGTGAGCAGTTCTTC | NA | TRBV5-1 | NA | TRBJ2-1
CASSSGGVVSSYEQYF | TGCGCCAGCAGCTCCGGAGGGGTCGTCAGCTCCTACGAGCAGTACTTC | NA | TRBV5-1 | once | TRBJ2-7
CASSGIAGSYNEQFF | TGTGCCAGCAGCGGCATAGCGGGGTCCTACAATGAGCAGTTCTTC | TRBD2 | TRBV9 | NA | TRBJ2-1
CASTYTRGDPPLYEQYF | TGTGCCAGCACCTACACTAGGGGCGACCCTCCTCTCTACGAGCAGTACTTC | NA | TRBV21-1 | NA | TRBJ2-7
CASSLQRGGPDTQYF | TGTGCCAGCAGCTTGCAGCGGGGGGGCCCAGATACGCAGTATTTT | TRBD2 | TRBV5-4 | NA | TRBJ2-3
CASSLVGNPYEQYF | TGTGCCAGCAGCTTGGTAGGGAACCCCTACGAGCAGTACTTC | NA | TRBV5-4 | few | TRBJ2-7
CASSPRGISGEGTDTQYF | TGTGCCAGCAGCCCAAGGGGGATTTCAGGGGAGGGCACAGATACGCAGTATTTT | NA | TRBV4-2 | NA | TRBJ2-3
CASSVASGQPQHF | TGTGCCAGCAGTGTGGCGAGCGGCCAGCCCCAGCATTTT | NA | TRBV2 | NA | TRBJ1-5
CASSLVGAGEQFF | TGTGCCAGCAGCTTAGTTGGGGCTGGGGAGCAGTTCTTC | NA | TRBV7-6 | few | TRBJ2-1
CASSVGQGAMYEQYF | TGTGCCAGCAGCGTAGGGCAGGGAGCGATGTACGAGCAGTACTTC | NA | TRBV9 | NA | TRBJ2-7
CASSTLFVTAAESSYNSPLHF | TGTGCCAGCAGTACCTTGTTTGTGACGGCAGCGGAAAGCTCCTATAATTCACCCCTCCACTTT | NA | TRBV28 | NA | TRBJ1-6
CASSFRTYSVYGYTF | TGTGCCAGCAGCTTCAGAACCTACTCAGTCTATGGCTACACCTTC | NA | TRBV13 | NA | TRBJ1-2
CASSEWNRGGYGYTF | TGTGCCAGCAGTGAATGGAATCGGGGCGGCTATGGCTACACCTTC | NA | TRBV25-1 | NA | TRBJ1-2
CAWNPWYPGYTF | TGTGCCTGGAATCCTTGGTATCCTGGCTACACCTTC | NA | TRBV30 | NA | TRBJ1-2
CASSLGRDGYEQYF | TGCGCCAGCAGCTTGGGCCGGGACGGCTACGAGCAGTACTTC | NA | TRBV5-1 | few | TRBJ2-7
CASSFYPLRNQPQHF | TGTGCCAGCAGCTTCTACCCCCTGCGGAATCAGCCCCAGCATTTT | NA | TRBV5-6 | once | TRBJ1-5
CASSLSGYTEAFF | TGTGCCAGCAGCTTAAGTGGTTACACTGAAGCTTTCTTT | NA | TRBV11-3 | NA | TRBJ1-1
CASSLRGNEQYF | TGTGCCAGCAGTTTAAGGGGAAACGAGCAGTACTTC | NA | TRBV27 | NA | TRBJ2-7
CSVGTGNYGYTF | TGCAGCGTCGGGACGGGGAACTATGGCTACACCTTC | NA | TRBV29-1 | NA | TRBJ1-2
CASSLVSGYSDEQYF | TGTGCCAGCAGCTTAGTATCAGGGTACAGTGACGAGCAGTACTTC | NA | TRBV7-2 | NA | TRBJ2-7
CASSVGTPRGTPLHF | TGTGCCAGCAGCGTTGGGACACCCCGGGGGACACCCCTCCACTTT | NA | TRBV5-4 | few | TRBJ1-6
CSANRQGIGEQYF | TGCAGCGCTAACAGGCAGGGTATAGGCGAGCAGTACTTC | NA | TRBV29-1 | NA | TRBJ2-7
CASSATAGASYNEQFF | TGTGCCAGCAGCGCCACAGCGGGGGCCTCCTACAATGAGCAGTTCTTC | TRBD2 | TRBV9 | NA | TRBJ2-1
CASSPLRSVPEAFF | TGTGCCAGCAGCCCCCTCCGAAGTGTCCCTGAAGCTTTCTTT | NA | TRBV7-2 | NA | TRBJ1-1
CASSLYTRDSTEAFF | TGTGCCAGCAGCTTATACACCAGGGATTCAACTGAAGCTTTCTTT | NA | TRBV5-4 | NA | TRBJ1-1